These 18 T cell receptor beta chains were sequenced from one sample in a study of blood T cell dynamics during melanoma immunotherapy. The protocol was immunoSEQ multiplex PCR, while the TCRdb copy is restricted to in-frame clones and leaves out a portion. Among about 4,900 clones listed, around 86% were seen once. Time point in this sample: pre-treatment baseline. Sequenced here: blood, sampled from a patient treated with checkpoint blockade. The receptors were gathered from a human donor with melanoma.

In this sample, this clone turned up once. The V gene is TRBV30, the J gene TRBJ2-6; TRBD1 matches at 8 bases. From germline, CDR1 is GTSNPN and CDR2 SVGIG (reference sequence). This CDR3 spans 14 amino acids. The J segment lost 0 bases and the V segment lost 7 bases, leaving 2 bases of the junction unmatched. For the CDR3, the DNA is TGTGCCTTGGACAGGGTCTCTGGGGCCAACGTCCTGACTTTC. Translated: CALDRVSGANVLTF. Full variable domain (outside the CDR3, taken from reference TRBV30 and TRBJ2-6): SQTIHQWPATLVQPVGSPLSLECTVEGTSNPNLYWYRQAAGRGLQLLFYSVGIGQISSEVPQNLSASRPQDRQFILSSKKLLLSDSGFYLCALDRVSGANVLTFGAGSRLTVL.

V is TRBV6-5 and J is TRBJ1-2; D perhaps matches TRBD1 (6 bases). The CDR3 loop spans 13 amino acids. V lost 2 bases and J lost 6, with 10 bases in between. Germline CDR1 MNHEY, CDR2 SVGAGI. Here the CDR3 DNA reads TGTGCCAGCAGTTACGGGGGGGGCAATGGCTACACCTTC. Translated, it gives CASSYGGGNGYTF.

The chain combines TRBV5-4 with TRBJ2-5; 8 positions agree with TRBD2. This CDR3 region has 15 residues. The V segment lost 4 bases and the J segment 4 bases; nucleotides outside the gene matches: 9. CDR1 and CDR2 from the germline V gene are SGHNT and YYREEE (reference sequence). The chain's CDR3 is CASSPSGRLRETQYF. The CDR3 DNA follows: TGTGCCAGCAGCCCAAGCGGGAGATTGAGAGAGACCCAGTACTTC.

The chain recombines TRBV6-4 with TRBJ1-1, with TRBD1 matching over 8 bases. Germline V lookup: CDR1 MRHNA, CDR2 SNTAGT. This CDR3 has 15 amino acids. The J segment lost 1 base and the V segment lost 5 bases, leaving 6 bases of the junction unmatched. CDR3: CASSLTGQANTEAFF. CDR3 sequence (DNA): TGTGCCAGCAGTCTTACGGGACAGGCGAACACTGAAGCTTTCTTT.

This chain uses TRBV7-2 with TRBJ1-3; D is undetermined. CDR3 length: 14 amino acids. In germline, CDR1 is SGHTA, CDR2 FQGNSA. V was shortened by 0 bases and J by 4 bases, with 7 bases between the two germline ends. The CDR3 here is CASSLARFGNTIYF. DNA for the CDR3: TGTGCCAGCAGCTTAGCGCGATTCGGAAACACCATATATTTT.

V is TRBV6-5 and J is TRBJ2-2; TRBD1 matches at 8 bases. Germline V lookup: CDR1 MNHEY, CDR2 SVGAGI. The CDR3 length is 13 residues. V shed 5 bases and J 7 bases; nucleotides not matched to a gene: 3. The CDR3 bases are TGTGCCAGCAGTCAGGACAGGGTCGGGGAGCTGTTTTTT. Its translation: CASSQDRVGELFF.

The chain recombines TRBV7-3 with TRBJ1-2, with D maybe TRBD1 (6 bases). Germline CDR1 is SGHTA and CDR2 is FQGTGA. V dropped 6 bases and J dropped 2 bases, with 10 bases sitting between them. This CDR3 is 13 amino acids long. The CDR3 bases are TGTGCCAGCAGTACCCAGGGGAACTATGGCTACACCTTC. It codes for CASSTQGNYGYTF.

Points on this clone: The DNA is omitted, as the CDR3 cannot be located on it reliably, and the CDR3 follows TCRdb's listing. The chain has TRBV18 and TRBJ2-2. CDR1 KGHSH and CDR2 LQKENI come from the germline V gene. The CDR3 is 17 residues long, ends included. The chain's CDR3 is CASSATGEGHTPGSCFF.

With respect to this clone: This specimen includes other DNA sequences encoding the same CDR3. The V and J genes are TRBV7-2 and TRBJ1-5, with D possibly TRBD1 on 6 matching bases. V was trimmed by 4 bases and J by 10 bases, leaving 17 bases between them. CDR3 length equals 14 residues. Germline V gene lookup returns CDR1 SGHTA and CDR2 FQGNSA. CDR3 region: CASSSGTSLQPQHF. CDR3 in DNA: TGTGCCAGCAGCTCCGGGACATCTCTCCAACCCCAGCATTTT. The whole variable domain, remainder taken from reference TRBV7-2 and TRBJ1-5, is GAGVSQSPSNKVTEKGKDVELRCDPISGHTALYWYRQSLGQGLEFLIYFQGNSAPDKSGLPSDRFSAERTGGSVSTLTIQRTQQEDSAVYLCASSSGTSLQPQHFGDGTRLSIL.

V and J are TRBV5-1 and TRBJ2-7; D may be TRBD1 (6 bases). The CDR3 totals 15 residues. V was cut by 0 bases and J by 3 bases, with 13 bases left in between. Germline loops: CDR1 SGHRS, CDR2 YFSETQ. DNA for the CDR3: TGCGCCAGCAGCTTGGGTTGGGGGCTGGACTACGAGCAGTACTTC. This translates into CASSLGWGLDYEQYF.

V and J are TRBV2 and TRBJ1-2; D remains ambiguous. CDR1 is SNHLY and CDR2 is FYNNEI in the germline V gene. The V end lost 3 bases, the J end lost 4 bases, and 15 bases lay between the germline ends. This CDR3 comprises 15 residues. CDR3 sequence reads: CASSDVLSVGYGYTF. Here the CDR3 DNA reads TGTGCCAGCAGTGACGTACTGAGTGTAGGCTATGGCTACACCTTC.

The chain is built from TRBV5-8 and TRBJ2-1; the match to TRBD2 covers 15 bases. Germline CDR1 and CDR2: SGHTS and YDEGEE. Trimming removed 5 bases from V and 7 bases from J; junction bases left unmatched: 10. CDR3 length equals 17 residues. For the CDR3, the DNA is TGTGCCAGCAGTTCAGGACTAGCGGGAGGGCCGGTTAATGAGCAGTTCTTC. It yields the protein CASSSGLAGGPVNEQFF.

The rearrangement uses TRBV6-5 and TRBJ1-2; D not resolved. V shed 6 bases and J shed 2 bases, with 13 bases lying between them. In germline, CDR1 is MNHEY, CDR2 SVGAGI. This CDR3 is 14 amino acids long. CDR3 coding DNA: TGTGCCAGCAGCTTAGGTGGATCCAACTATGGCTACACCTTC. It encodes CASSLGGSNYGYTF.

The V gene is TRBV7-3, the J gene TRBJ2-3, with 11 bases matching TRBD2. Trimming removed 5 bases from V and 6 bases from J; junction bases left unmatched: 7. The CDR3 contains 15 residues. Germline-derived CDR1 and CDR2 are SGHTA and FQGTGA. The CDR3 reads CASSRTSGLYDTQYF. CDR3 in DNA: TGTGCCAGCAGCCGGACTAGCGGGTTATATGATACGCAGTATTTT.

This clone was found a few times. The chain has TRBV19 and TRBJ2-7; 8 bases are shared with TRBD1. The CDR3 sequence is 12 residues long. Germline CDR1 reads LNHDA; CDR2 reads SQIVND (reference sequence). After removal of 5 bases from V and 5 bases from J, the junction contained 2 bases not matched to a gene. CDR3: CASSLDRDEQYF. DNA of the CDR3: TGTGCCAGTAGTTTGGACAGGGACGAGCAGTACTTC.

This chain joins TRBV11-2 and TRBJ1-2, with D possibly TRBD1 on 5 matching bases. The CDR3 extends over 18 amino acids. Trimming removed 0 bases from V and 5 bases from J, with 22 bases in between. Per the germline V gene, CDR1 is SGHAT and CDR2 is FQNNGV. The CDR3 nucleotides are TGTGCCAGCAGCTTAGATTTGGATGGGACCGCCCAGTTTTATGGCTACACCTTC. It yields the protein CASSLDLDGTAQFYGYTF.

The V and J genes are TRBV18 and TRBJ2-7; the match to TRBD2 covers 8 bases. In germline, CDR1 is KGHSH, CDR2 LQKENI. This CDR3 is 14 amino acids long. J was trimmed by 1 base and V by 3 bases; bases with no gene match: 2. CDR3 loop: CASSPSGVSYEQYF. CDR3 DNA: TGTGCCAGCTCACCTAGCGGGGTGTCCTACGAGCAGTACTTC.

This rearrangement joins TRBV25-1 to TRBJ2-1; possibly TRBD1 for D (5 bases). The germline V gene has CDR1 MGHDK and CDR2 SYGVNS. This CDR3 has 14 residues. Trimming stripped 3 bases from V and 4 bases from J, with 10 bases between. CDR3 DNA: TGTGCCAGCAGTGAGGAGAAGGGGTACAATGAGCAGTTCTTC. Amino acid sequence: CASSEEKGYNEQFF.